This TCR beta chain was observed in a study of vaccination effects on CD4 cells after COVID-19. Remarks on this clone: Its target is not known.

Study-level findings and limits: Only a single clone (1 of 255 vaccine-induced clones in healthy vaccinees) cross-reacted with common cold coronaviruses.

Before any sequencing was done, the ViraFEST assay used viral peptide pools to expand antigen-specific CD4+ T cells. Isolation of CD4+ T cells took place after approximately 10 days of culture. Vaccinated recipients, who were negative for nucleocapsid antibodies, had no history of SARS-CoV-2 infection. Some 1.9 million PBMC per well were cultured with roughly 9 IU/ml IL-2 and 7.5 to 10 ug/ml peptides. Per the germline V gene, CDR1 is WNHNN and CDR2 is SYGVQD (reference sequence). This CDR3 comprises 8 residues. V lost 6 bases, J lost 11 bases, and 5 bases lay in between. This table comes from immunoSEQ multiplex PCR, and its TCRdb copy is limited to in-frame clones, with some not included. Of around 36,000 clones listed, roughly 70% are singletons.

The source material was CD4+ T cells from PBMCs cultured with SARS-CoV-2 spike peptides, sampled before COVID-19 vaccination. The chain combines TRBV10-1 with TRBJ2-7; no reliable D call. The TCR was taken from a human donor who received a COVID-19 vaccine. The CDR3 DNA is TGCGCCAGCAGGGGGAAGTACTTC. Protein: CASRGKYF.